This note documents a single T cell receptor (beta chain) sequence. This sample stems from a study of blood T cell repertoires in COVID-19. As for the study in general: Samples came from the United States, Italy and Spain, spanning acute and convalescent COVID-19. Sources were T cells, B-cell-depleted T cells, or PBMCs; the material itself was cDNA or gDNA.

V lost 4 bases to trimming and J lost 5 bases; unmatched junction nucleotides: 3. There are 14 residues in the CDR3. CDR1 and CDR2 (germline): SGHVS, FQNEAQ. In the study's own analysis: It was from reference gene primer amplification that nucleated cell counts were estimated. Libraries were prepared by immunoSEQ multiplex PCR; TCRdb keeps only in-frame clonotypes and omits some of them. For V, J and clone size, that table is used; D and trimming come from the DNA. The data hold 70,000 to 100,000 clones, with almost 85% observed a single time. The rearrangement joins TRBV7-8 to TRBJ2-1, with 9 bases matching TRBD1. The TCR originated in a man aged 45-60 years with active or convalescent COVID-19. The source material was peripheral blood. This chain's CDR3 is CASSSWTGDNEQFF. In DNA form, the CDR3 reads TGTGCCAGCAGCTCTTGGACAGGGGACAATGAGCAGTTCTTC.